The clone carrying this TCR beta chain was detected only a few times. Its antigen is still unknown. The CDR3 sequence is 15 residues long. V lost 1 base, J lost 4 bases, and 14 bases lay in between. Germline CDR1 reads SGHDT; CDR2 reads YYEEEE. These data are taken from a study of molecular identifiers for immune sequencing clone quantification. MiXCR, run by TCRdb on the PCR reads, gives a single entry per CDR3 protein. The sample holds some 100,000 distinct CDR3 sequences, 15% to 20% seen once. General study findings and limits: Effector cells kept over 99% of their molecules in clones above 20 RNA copies, while naive cells kept under 1% there.

The source is a human donor in good health. Some libraries in this study had Jurkat cell RNA spiked in. Material for sequencing was naive CD8+ T cells from blood, with Jurkat cell RNA spiked in. Subset here: FACS-sorted CD8+CD4-CCR7+CD45RA+ naive T cells. This sequence joins TRBV5-6 and TRBJ2-5, with D possibly being TRBD1 or TRBD2 (6 bases each). The CDR3 coding sequence is TGTGCCAGCAGCTTGATGGGGGGCCCCCCAGAGACCCAGTACTTC. The encoded protein is CASSLMGGPPETQYF.